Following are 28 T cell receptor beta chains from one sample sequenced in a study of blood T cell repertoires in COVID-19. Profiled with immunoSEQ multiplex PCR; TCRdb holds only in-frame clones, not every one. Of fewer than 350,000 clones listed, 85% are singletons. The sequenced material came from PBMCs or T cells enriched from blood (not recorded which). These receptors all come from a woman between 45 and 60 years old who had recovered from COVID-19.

The CDR3 is CASSLGSGSYEQYF. DNA of the CDR3: TGTGCCAGCAGCTTAGGTTCGGGCTCCTACGAGCAGTACTTC. The chain carries TRBV7-2 and TRBJ2-7; unclear D gene. Germline CDR1 is SGHTA and CDR2 is FQGNSA. This CDR3 spans 14 amino acids. V lost 1 base and J lost 0, with 7 bases in between.

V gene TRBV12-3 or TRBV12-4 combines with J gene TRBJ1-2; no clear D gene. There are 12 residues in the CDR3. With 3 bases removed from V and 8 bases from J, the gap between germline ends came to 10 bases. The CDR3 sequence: CASSLMEGGYTF. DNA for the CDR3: TGTGCCAGCAGTTTGATGGAGGGAGGCTACACCTTC.

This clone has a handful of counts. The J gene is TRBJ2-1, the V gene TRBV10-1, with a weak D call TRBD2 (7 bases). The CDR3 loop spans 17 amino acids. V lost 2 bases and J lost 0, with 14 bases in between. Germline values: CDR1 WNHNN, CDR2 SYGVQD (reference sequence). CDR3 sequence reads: CASSEAGGGSSYNEQFF. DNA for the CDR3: TGCGCCAGCAGTGAGGCCGGGGGCGGGAGCTCCTACAATGAGCAGTTCTTC.

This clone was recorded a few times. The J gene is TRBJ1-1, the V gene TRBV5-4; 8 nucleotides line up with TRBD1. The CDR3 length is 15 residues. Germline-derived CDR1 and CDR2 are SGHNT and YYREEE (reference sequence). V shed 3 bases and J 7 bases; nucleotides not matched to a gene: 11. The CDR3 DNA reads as TGTGCCAGCAGCTACTATGACAGGGGTCGTAATGAAGCTTTCTTT. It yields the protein CASSYYDRGRNEAFF.

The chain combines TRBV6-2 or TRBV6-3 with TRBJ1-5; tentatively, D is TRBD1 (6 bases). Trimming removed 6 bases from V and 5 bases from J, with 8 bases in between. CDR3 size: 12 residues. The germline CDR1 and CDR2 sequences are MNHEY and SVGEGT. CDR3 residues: CASSNRDQPQHF. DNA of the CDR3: TGTGCCAGCAGCAACAGGGATCAGCCCCAGCATTTT.

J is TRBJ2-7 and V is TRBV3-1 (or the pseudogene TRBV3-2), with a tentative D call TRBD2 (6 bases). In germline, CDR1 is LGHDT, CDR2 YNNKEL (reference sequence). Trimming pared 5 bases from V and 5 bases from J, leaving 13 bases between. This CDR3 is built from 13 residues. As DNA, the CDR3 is TGTGCCAGCAGCTTCCGGGGAGGAGACGAGCAGTACTTC. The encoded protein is CASSFRGGDEQYF.

The CDR3 here is CASNRDREHYGYTF. CDR3 coding DNA: TGTGCCAGCAACCGGGACAGGGAGCACTATGGCTACACCTTC. This sequence joins TRBV28 and TRBJ1-2; 9 positions agree with TRBD1. The length of the CDR3 is 14 residues. Germline V lookup: CDR1 MDHEN, CDR2 SYDVKM. J was trimmed by 3 bases and V by 7 bases; bases with no gene match: 6.

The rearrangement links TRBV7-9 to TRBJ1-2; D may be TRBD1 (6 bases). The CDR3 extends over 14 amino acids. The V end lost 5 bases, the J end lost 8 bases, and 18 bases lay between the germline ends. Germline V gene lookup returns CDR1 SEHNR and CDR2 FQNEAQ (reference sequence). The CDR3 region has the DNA TGTGCCAGCAGCCCCCGGGGGGCCTCAGGGGGCTACACCTTC. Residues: CASSPRGASGGYTF.

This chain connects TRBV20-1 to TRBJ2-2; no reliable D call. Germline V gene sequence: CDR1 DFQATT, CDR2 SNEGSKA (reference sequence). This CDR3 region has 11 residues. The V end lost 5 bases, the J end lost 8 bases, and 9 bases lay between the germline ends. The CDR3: CSARLRGELFF. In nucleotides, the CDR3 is TGCAGTGCTCGACTGAGAGGGGAGCTGTTTTTT.

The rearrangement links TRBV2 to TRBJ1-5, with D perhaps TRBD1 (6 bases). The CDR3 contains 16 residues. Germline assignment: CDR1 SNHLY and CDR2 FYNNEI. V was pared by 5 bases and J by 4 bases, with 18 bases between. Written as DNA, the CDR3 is TGTGCCAGCAGTCCCGGGGCCGGGGGGCGGAATCAGCCCCAGCATTTT. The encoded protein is CASSPGAGGRNQPQHF.

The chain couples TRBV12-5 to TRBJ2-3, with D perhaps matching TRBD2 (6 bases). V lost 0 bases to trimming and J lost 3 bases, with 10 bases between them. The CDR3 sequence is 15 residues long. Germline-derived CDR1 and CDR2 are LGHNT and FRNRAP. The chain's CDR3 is CASGLVPGVTDTQYF. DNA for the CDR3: TGTGCTAGTGGTTTGGTACCGGGAGTAACAGATACGCAGTATTTT.

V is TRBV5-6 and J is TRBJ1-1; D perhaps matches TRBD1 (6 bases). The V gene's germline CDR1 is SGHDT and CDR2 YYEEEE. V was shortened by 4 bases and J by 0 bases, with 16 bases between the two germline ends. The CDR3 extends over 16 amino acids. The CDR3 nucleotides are TGTGCCAGCAGCCCGAGTCGACAGGTCTTGAACACTGAAGCTTTCTTT. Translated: CASSPSRQVLNTEAFF.

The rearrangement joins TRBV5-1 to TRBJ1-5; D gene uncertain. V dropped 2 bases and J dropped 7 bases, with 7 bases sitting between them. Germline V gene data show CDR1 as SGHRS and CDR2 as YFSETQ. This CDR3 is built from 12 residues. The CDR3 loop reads CASSFDGQPQHF. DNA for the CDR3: TGCGCCAGCAGCTTCGATGGCCAGCCCCAGCATTTT.

Here the CDR3 reads CAWSRTGESNRYF. The CDR3 nucleotides are TGTGCCTGGAGTCGGACAGGGGAGTCAAATCGGTACTTC. The genes are TRBV30 and TRBJ2-7; TRBD1 matches at 9 bases. Germline assignment: CDR1 GTSNPN and CDR2 SVGIG (reference sequence). The CDR3 runs 13 residues. The junction had 11 bases not matched to a gene; V was cut back by 2 bases and J by 12 bases.

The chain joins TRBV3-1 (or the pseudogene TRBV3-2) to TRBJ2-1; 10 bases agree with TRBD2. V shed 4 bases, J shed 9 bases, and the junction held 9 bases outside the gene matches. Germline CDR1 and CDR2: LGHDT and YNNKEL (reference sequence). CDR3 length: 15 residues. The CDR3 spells CASSLQPGLASEQFF. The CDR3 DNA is TGTGCCAGCAGCCTTCAGCCGGGACTAGCGAGTGAGCAGTTCTTC.

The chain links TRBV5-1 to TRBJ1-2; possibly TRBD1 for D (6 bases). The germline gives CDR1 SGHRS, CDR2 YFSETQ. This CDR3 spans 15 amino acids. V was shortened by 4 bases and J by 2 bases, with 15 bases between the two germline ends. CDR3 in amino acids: CASSQRTGKNYGYTF. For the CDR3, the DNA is TGCGCCAGCAGCCAACGCACAGGGAAAAACTATGGCTACACCTTC.

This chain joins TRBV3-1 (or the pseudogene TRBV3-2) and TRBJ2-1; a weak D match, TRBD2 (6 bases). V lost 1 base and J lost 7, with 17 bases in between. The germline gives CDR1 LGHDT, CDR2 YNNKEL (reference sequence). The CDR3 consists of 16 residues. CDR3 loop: CASSQGIGSTRNEQFF. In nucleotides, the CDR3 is TGTGCCAGCAGCCAAGGGATCGGGAGTACGAGGAATGAGCAGTTCTTC.

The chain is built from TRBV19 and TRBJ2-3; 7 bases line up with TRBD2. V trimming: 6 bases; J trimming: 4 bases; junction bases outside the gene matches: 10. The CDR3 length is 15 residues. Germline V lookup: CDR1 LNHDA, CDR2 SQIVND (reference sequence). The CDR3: CASRGRQAGADTQYF. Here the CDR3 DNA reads TGTGCCAGTAGAGGGCGGCAGGCGGGGGCAGATACGCAGTATTTT. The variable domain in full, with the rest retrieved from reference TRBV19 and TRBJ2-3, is DGGITQSPKYLFRKEGQNVTLSCEQNLNHDAMYWYRQDPGQGLRLIYYSQIVNDFQKGDIAEGYSVSREKKESFPLTVTSAQKNPTAFYLCASRGRQAGADTQYFGPGTRLTVL.

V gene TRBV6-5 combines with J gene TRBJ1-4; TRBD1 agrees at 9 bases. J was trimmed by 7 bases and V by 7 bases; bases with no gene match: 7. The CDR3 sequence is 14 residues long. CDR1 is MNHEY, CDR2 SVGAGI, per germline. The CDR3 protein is CASISWDRVEKLFF. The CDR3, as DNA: TGTGCCAGCATCTCGTGGGACAGGGTTGAAAAACTGTTTTTT.

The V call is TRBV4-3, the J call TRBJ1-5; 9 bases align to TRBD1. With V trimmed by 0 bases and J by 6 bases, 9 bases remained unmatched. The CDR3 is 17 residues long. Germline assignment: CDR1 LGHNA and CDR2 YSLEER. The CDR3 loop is CASSQDPGQGGGQPQHF. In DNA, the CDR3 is TGCGCCAGCAGCCAAGACCCGGGACAGGGAGGGGGTCAGCCCCAGCATTTT.

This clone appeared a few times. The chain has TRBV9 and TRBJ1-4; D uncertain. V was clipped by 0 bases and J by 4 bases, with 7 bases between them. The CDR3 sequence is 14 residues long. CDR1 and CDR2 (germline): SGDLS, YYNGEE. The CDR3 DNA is TGTGCCAGCAGCGTAGGCGCGGGTAATGAAAAACTGTTTTTT. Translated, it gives CASSVGAGNEKLFF.

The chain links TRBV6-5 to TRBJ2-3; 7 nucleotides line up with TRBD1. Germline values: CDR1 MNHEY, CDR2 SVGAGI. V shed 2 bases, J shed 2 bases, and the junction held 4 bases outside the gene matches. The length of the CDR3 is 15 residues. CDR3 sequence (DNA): TGTGCCAGCAGTTACGGCAGGGGGTACACAGATACGCAGTATTTT. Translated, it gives CASSYGRGYTDTQYF.

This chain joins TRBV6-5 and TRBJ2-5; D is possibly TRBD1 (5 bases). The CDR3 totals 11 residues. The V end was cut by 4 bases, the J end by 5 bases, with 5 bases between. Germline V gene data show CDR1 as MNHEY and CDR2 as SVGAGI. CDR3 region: CASSSGETQYF. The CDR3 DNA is TGTGCCAGCAGTTCAGGGGAGACCCAGTACTTC.

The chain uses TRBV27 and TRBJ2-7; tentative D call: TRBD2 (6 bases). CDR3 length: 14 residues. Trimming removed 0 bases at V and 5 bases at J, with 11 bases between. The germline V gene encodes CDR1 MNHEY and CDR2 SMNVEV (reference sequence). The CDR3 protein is CASSLSAASDEQYF. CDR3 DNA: TGTGCCAGCAGTTTATCGGCGGCTAGCGACGAGCAGTACTTC.

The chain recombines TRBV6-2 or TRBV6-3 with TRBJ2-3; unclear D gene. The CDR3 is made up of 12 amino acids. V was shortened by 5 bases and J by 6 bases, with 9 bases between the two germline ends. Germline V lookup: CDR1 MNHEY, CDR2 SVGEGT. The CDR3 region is CASSQVLDTQYF. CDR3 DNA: TGTGCCAGCAGTCAGGTCTTGGATACGCAGTATTTT.

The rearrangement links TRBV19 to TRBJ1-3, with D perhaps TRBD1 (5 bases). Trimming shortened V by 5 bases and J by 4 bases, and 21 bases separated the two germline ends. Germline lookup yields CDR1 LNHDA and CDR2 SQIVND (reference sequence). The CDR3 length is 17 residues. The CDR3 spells CASSRQILGWTGNTIYF. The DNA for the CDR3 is TGTGCCAGTAGTCGACAGATACTTGGGTGGACGGGAAACACCATATATTTT. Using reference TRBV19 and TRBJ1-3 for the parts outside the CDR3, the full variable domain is DGGITQSPKYLFRKEGQNVTLSCEQNLNHDAMYWYRQDPGQGLRLIYYSQIVNDFQKGDIAEGYSVSREKKESFPLTVTSAQKNPTAFYLCASSRQILGWTGNTIYFGEGSWLTVV.

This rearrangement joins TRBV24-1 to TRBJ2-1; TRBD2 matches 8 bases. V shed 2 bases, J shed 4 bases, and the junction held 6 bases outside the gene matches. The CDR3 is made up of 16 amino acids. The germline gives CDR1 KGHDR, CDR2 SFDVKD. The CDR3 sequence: CATSDSSGSDYNEQFF. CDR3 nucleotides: TGTGCCACCAGTGATTCCAGCGGGAGCGATTACAATGAGCAGTTCTTC.

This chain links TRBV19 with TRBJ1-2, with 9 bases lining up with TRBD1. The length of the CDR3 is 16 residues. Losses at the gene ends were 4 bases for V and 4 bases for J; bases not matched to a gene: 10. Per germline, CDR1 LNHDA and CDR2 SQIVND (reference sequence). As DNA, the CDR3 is TGTGCCAGTAGTACCCTCGGACAGGGGCTCAGCTATGGCTACACCTTC. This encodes CASSTLGQGLSYGYTF.